This T cell receptor (beta chain) was profiled in a study of blood T cell repertoires in COVID-19. This table comes from immunoSEQ multiplex PCR, and its TCRdb copy is limited to in-frame clones, with some not included. The table lists fewer than 70,000 clones, around 80% of them singletons. Sequenced input: peripheral blood. The sequence derives from a woman aged 80 or over with acute or convalescent COVID-19.

CDR3: CASSDGRFAYEQYF. CDR3 DNA: TGTGCCAGCAGTGATGGCAGATTCGCCTACGAGCAGTACTTC. The chain has TRBV2 and TRBJ2-7; D unclear. V dropped 3 bases and J dropped 2 bases, with 11 bases sitting between them. The germline CDR1 and CDR2 sequences are SNHLY and FYNNEI. The CDR3 is 14 residues long.